What follows is one T cell receptor beta chain and its context. Which antigen it targets is not known. It has no much larger one-base neighbor in the sample; base qualities were not kept. The run used an Illumina NovaSeq 6000. TCRalpha and TCRbeta cDNA libraries were constructed by 5'RACE with constant-segment primers, with sample barcodes and unique molecular identifiers being introduced. Trizol reagent was used to extract RNA from every sample. The libraries were amplified in two PCR steps, and the second step added a second sample barcode and Illumina TruSeq adapters. Libraries were sequenced on an Illumina NovaSeq with 2 x 150 bp paired-end reads. The authors processed their data as follows. The reads were demultiplexed and collapsed into UMI-guided consensus sequences using migec v1.2.7. Using mixcr v2.1.11, UMI consensuses were aligned to TRA and TRB V and J templates and then assembled into clonotypes. Clonotypes were classified as expanded or contracted when called significant by both edgeR and NoisET, with noise models trained on biological replicates. For edgeR calls, a false discovery rate-adjusted p below 0.01 and a log2 fold-change threshold of 1 were applied. PCA with hierarchical clustering of max-normalized trajectories of the 1000 most abundant clonotypes was used as exploratory dynamics analysis. Separately sequenced CD4+ and CD8+ repertoires were used to assign the CD4 or CD8 phenotype of responding clones. Using fastp trimming at Q25 and MiXCR clonotype assembly, TCRdb reanalyzed the public sequencing data and kept in-frame beta chains. Merged by CDR3 protein, the rows form single entries marked with the most common genes and DNA. TCRdb, not the original authors, processed these V and J calls. The sample has 550,000 to 700,000 distinct CDR3 sequences on record, about a sixth of them singletons. 12% of the sample lies in the top ten.

The source of the sample is a study of T-cell memory formation after mild COVID-19 (dated by TCRdb to 2020 to 2023). In terms of the full investigation: TCR sequence clusters from the two donors were found to be largely donor specific. In a couple of donors, T-cell clones that expanded and contracted after mild COVID-19 were followed by sequencing TCRalpha and TCRbeta repertoires longitudinally. Two young, previously healthy adult volunteers, one female and one male, were included in the cohort.

Unmatched junction bases come to 5, with V trimmed by 4 bases and J by 4 bases. The germline V gene encodes CDR1 ENHRY and CDR2 SYGVKD. Counted from cysteine to phenylalanine, this CDR3 has 15 amino acids. Just CDR3 DNA is preserved here, 45 bases in frame from base 1. Ficoll-Paque density gradient centrifugation was the method used to isolate PBMCs. The research as a whole found: Contracting CD4+ clones turned up mainly in the CM and EM memory subsets, whereas EMRA was where CD8+ clones were enriched. From day 15 to 85, contracting clones showed balanced CD4/CD8 phenotypes, whereas a second wave of clones that expanded from day 15 to 37 leaned towards CD4+. SARS-CoV-2 specificity of the second-wave clones peaking on day 37 was not confirmed. Some responding clones were found in pre-infection memory, which suggests that pre-existing cross-reactive memory T cells took part in the SARS-CoV-2 response. Only a couple of mild cases were covered in the study, and larger cohorts including severe cases with pre-infection samples were considered necessary.

Sequenced: PBMCs or a T cell subset sorted from them (not recorded which). The chain links TRBV10-3 with TRBJ2-2, with 8 central nucleotides matching TRBD2. The sequence was collected from an adult woman who had mild COVID-19 (a few samples of this study predate the infection). The sample titles of this study are shuffled in the database, so cell type and time point are left out; the donor was told from shared clones. The CDR3 region: CAISASGGATGELFF. The DNA sequence reads TGTGCCATCAGTGCCAGCGGGGGAGCCACCGGGGAGCTGTTTTTT.